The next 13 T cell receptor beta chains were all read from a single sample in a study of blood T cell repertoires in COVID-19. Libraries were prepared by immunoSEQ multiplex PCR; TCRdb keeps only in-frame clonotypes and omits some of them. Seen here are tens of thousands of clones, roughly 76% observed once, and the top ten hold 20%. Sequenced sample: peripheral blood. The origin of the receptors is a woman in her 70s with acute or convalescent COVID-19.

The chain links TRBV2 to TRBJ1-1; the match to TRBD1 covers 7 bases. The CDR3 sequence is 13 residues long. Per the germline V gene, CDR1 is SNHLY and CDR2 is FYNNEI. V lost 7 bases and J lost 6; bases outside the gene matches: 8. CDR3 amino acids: CASKLTGASEAFF. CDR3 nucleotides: TGTGCCAGCAAATTAACAGGGGCGTCTGAAGCTTTCTTT.

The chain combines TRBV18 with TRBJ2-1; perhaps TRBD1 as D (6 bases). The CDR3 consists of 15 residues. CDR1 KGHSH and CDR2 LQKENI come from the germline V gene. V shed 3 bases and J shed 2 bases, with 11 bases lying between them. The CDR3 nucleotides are TGTGCCAGCTCACCCCCTTCAGGGGCCTACAATGAGCAGTTCTTC. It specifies CASSPPSGAYNEQFF.

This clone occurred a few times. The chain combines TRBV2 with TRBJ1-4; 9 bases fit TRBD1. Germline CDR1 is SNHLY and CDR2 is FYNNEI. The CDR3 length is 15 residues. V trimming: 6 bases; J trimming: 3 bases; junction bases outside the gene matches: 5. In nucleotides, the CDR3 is TGTGCCAGCAGCGGACAGGGGACGGCTAATGAAAAACTGTTTTTT. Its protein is CASSGQGTANEKLFF.

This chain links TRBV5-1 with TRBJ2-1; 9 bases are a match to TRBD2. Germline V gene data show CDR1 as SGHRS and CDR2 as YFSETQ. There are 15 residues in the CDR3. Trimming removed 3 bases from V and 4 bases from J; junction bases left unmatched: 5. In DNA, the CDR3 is TGCGCCAGCAGCTCCGGGACTAGCCGTTACAATGAGCAGTTCTTC. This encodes CASSSGTSRYNEQFF.

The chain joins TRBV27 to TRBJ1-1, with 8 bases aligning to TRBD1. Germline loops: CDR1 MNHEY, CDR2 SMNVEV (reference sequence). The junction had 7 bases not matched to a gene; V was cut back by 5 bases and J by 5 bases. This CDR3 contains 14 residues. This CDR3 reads CASSPGQGITEAFF. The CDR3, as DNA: TGTGCCAGCAGTCCCGGACAGGGCATAACTGAAGCTTTCTTT.

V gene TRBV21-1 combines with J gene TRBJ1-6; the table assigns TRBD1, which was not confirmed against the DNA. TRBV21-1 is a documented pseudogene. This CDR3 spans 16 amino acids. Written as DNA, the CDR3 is TGTGCCAGCAGCAAATACACAGGGGCCCATAATTCACCCCTCCACTTT. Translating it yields CASSKYTGAHNSPLHF.

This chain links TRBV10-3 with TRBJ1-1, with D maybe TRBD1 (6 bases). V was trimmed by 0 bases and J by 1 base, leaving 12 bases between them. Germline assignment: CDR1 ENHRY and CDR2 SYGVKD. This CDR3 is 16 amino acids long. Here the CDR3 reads CAISESGGHGNTEAFF. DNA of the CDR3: TGTGCCATCAGTGAGTCTGGGGGACATGGGAACACTGAAGCTTTCTTT.

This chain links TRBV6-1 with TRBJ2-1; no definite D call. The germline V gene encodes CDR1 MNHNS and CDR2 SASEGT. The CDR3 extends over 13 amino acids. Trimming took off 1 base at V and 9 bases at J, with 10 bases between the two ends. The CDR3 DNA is TGTGCCAGCAGTGAAGTTGAGAGGTTTGAGCAGTTCTTC. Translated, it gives CASSEVERFEQFF.

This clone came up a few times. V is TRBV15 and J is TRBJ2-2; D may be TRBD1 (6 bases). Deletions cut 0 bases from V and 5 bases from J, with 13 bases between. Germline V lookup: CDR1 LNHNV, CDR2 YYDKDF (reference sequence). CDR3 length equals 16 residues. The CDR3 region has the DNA TGTGCCACCAGCAGAGAGGCAGGGGCTGGTACCGGGGAGCTGTTTTTT. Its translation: CATSREAGAGTGELFF.

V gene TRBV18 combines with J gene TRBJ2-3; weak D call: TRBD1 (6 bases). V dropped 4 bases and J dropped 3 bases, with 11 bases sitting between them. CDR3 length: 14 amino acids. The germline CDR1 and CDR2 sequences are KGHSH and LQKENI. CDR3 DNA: TGTGCCAGCTCACTAGTAGACAGGACAGATACGCAGTATTTT. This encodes CASSLVDRTDTQYF.

CDR3 in amino acids: CASSLRPGYEQFF. CDR3 bases: TGTGCCAGCAGTTTACGTCCAGGGTATGAGCAGTTCTTC. The chain is built from TRBV27 and TRBJ2-1; D is possibly TRBD1 (5 bases). The germline gives CDR1 MNHEY, CDR2 SMNVEV (reference sequence). The V end lost 2 bases, the J end lost 8 bases, and 10 bases lay between the germline ends. CDR3 length: 13 amino acids.

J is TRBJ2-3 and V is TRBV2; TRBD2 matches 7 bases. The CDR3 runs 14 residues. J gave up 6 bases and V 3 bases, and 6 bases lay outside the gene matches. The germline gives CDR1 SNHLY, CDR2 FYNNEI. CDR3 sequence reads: CASSEGAGEDTQYF. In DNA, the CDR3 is TGTGCCAGCAGTGAGGGTGCGGGAGAGGATACGCAGTATTTT.

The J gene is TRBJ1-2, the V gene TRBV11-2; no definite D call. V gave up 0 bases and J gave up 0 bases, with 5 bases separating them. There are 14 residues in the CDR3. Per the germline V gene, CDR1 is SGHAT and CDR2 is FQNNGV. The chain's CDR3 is CASSLEIANYGYTF. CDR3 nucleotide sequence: TGTGCCAGCAGCTTAGAGATAGCTAACTATGGCTACACCTTC.